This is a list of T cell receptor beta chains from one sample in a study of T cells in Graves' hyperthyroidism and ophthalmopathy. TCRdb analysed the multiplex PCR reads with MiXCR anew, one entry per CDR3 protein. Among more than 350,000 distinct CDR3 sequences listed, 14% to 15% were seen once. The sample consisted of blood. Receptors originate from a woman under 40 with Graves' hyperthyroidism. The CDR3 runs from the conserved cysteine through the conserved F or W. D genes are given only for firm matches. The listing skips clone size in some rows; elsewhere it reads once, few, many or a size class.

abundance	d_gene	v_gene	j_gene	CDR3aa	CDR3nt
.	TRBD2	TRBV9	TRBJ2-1	CASSVGLAGGLHEQFF	TGTGCCAGCAGCGTAGGACTAGCGGGAGGGCTACATGAGCAGTTCTTC
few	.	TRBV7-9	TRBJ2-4	CASSWATRDIQYF	TGTGCCAGCAGTTGGGCCACTAGGGACATTCAGTACTTC
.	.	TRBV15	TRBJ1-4	CATSVSGATNEKLFF	TGTGCCACCAGCGTCAGCGGCGCAACTAATGAAAAACTGTTTTTT
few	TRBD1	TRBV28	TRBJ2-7	CASSSPRGHGYEQYF	TGTGCCAGCAGTTCACCCAGGGGGCACGGTTACGAGCAGTACTTC
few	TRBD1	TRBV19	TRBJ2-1	CASSRQGSGSSSYNEQFF	TGTGCCAGTAGCAGACAGGGGTCGGGGTCAAGCTCCTACAATGAGCAGTTCTTC
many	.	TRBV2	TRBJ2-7	CASSEESIFKVYEQYF	TGTGCCAGCAGTGAAGAATCCATTTTTAAGGTTTACGAGCAGTACTTC
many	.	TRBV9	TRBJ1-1	CASSPDGGADTEAFF	TGTGCCAGCAGCCCCGATGGAGGGGCTGACACTGAAGCTTTCTTT
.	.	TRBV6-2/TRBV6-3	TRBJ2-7	CASNPSREPSYEQYF	TGTGCCAGCAATCCCAGCCGGGAGCCCTCCTACGAGCAGTACTTC
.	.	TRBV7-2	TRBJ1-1	CASSLGSGAEAFF	TGTGCCAGCAGCTTAGGCTCCGGGGCTGAAGCTTTCTTT
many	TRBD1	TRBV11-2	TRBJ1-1	CASSLVTGGVTEAFF	TGTGCCAGCAGCTTAGTGACAGGGGGGGTCACTGAAGCTTTCTTT
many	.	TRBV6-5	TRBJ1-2	CASSYYREGGYTF	TGTGCCAGCAGTTACTATCGGGAAGGCGGCTACACCTTC
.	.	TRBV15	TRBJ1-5	CATSSGGNQPQHF	TGTGCCACCAGCAGTGGGGGGAATCAGCCCCAGCATTTT
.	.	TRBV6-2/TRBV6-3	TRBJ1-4	CASSYGPHSATNEKLFF	TGTGCCAGCAGTTACGGCCCCCACAGCGCAACTAATGAAAAACTGTTTTTT